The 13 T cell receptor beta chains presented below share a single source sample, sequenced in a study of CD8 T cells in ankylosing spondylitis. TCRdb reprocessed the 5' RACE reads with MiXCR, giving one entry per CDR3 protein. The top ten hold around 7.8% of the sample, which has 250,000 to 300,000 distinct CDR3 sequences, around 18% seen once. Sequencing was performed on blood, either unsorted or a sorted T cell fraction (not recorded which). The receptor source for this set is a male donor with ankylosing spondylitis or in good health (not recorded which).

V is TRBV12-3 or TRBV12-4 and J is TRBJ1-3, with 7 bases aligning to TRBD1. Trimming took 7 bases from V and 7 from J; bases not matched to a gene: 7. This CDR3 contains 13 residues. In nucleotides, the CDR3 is TGTGCCAGCACCCTGACAGGGCTTAACACCATATATTTT. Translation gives CASTLTGLNTIYF.

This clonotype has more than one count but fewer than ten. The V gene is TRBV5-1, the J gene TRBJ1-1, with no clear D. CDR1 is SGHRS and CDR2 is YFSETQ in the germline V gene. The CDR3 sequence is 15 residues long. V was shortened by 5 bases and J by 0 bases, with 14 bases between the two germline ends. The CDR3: CASRDQRQVNTEAFF. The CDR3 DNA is TGCGCCAGCAGGGACCAAAGGCAGGTGAACACTGAAGCTTTCTTT.

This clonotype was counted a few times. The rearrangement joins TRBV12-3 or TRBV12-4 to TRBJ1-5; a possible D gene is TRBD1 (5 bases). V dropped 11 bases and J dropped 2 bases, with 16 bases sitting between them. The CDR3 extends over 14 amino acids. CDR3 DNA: TGTGCCTGCGCGCAGGGTGTTCGCAATCAGCCCCAGCATTTT. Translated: CACAQGVRNQPQHF.

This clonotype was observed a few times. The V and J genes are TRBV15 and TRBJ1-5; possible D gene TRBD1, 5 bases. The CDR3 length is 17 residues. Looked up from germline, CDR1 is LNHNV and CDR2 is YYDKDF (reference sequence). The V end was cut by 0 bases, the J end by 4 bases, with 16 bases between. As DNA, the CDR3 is TGTGCCACCAGCAGAGATGGGCTAGGGACCTCAAATCAGCCCCAGCATTTT. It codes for CATSRDGLGTSNQPQHF.

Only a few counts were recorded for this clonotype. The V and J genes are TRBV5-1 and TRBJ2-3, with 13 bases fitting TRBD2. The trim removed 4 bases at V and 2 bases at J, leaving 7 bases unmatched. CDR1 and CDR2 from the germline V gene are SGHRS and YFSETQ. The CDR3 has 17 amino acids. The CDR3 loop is CASSGGLAGTDTDTQYF. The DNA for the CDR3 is TGCGCCAGCAGCGGGGGACTAGCGGGAACTGACACAGATACGCAGTATTTT.

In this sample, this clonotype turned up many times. The CDR3 bases are TGCAGTGCTAGCCCCCTGACTAGCGGGGGTGGAGAGACCCAGTACTTC. Protein sequence: CSASPLTSGGGETQYF. This rearrangement joins TRBV20-1 to TRBJ2-5; 12 bases agree with TRBD2. After removal of 3 bases from V and 4 bases from J, the junction contained 9 bases not matched to a gene. The CDR3 runs to 16 residues. Germline loops: CDR1 DFQATT, CDR2 SNEGSKA (reference sequence).

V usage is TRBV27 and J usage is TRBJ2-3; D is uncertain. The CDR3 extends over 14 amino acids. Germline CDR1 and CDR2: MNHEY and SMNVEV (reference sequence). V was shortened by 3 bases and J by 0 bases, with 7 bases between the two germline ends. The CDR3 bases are TGTGCCAGCAGTTTTGGCAGCAGCACAGATACGCAGTATTTT. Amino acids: CASSFGSSTDTQYF.

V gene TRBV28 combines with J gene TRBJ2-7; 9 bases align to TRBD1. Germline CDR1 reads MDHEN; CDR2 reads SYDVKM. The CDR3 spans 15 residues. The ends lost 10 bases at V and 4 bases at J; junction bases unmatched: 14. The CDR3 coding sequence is TGTGCCACCGCGCGACCTACAGGGGGCAAGTACGAGCAGTACGTC. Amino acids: CATARPTGGKYEQYV.

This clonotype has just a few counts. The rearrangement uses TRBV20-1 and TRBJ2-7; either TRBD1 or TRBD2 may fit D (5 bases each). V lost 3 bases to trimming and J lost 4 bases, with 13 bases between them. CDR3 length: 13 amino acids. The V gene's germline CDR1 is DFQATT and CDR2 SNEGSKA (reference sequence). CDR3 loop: CSARGTTRYEQYV. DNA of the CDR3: TGCAGTGCTAGGGGGACGACTCGTTACGAGCAGTACGTC.

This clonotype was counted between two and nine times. Here the CDR3 reads CSANPGQGGETQYF. As DNA, the CDR3 is TGCAGTGCGAACCCCGGGCAGGGGGGAGAGACCCAGTACTTC. The chain carries TRBV20-1 and TRBJ2-5; a weak D match, TRBD1 (7 bases). Germline V lookup: CDR1 DFQATT, CDR2 SNEGSKA (reference sequence). The CDR3 is 14 amino acids. Trimming took off 6 bases at V and 4 bases at J, with 18 bases between the two ends.

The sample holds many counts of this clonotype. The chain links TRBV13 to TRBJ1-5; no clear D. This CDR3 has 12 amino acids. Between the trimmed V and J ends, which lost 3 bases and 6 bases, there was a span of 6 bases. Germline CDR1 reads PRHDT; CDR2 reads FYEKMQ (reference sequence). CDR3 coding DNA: TGTGCCAGCAGCTTTGGAGTTCAGCCCCAGCATTTT. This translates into CASSFGVQPQHF.

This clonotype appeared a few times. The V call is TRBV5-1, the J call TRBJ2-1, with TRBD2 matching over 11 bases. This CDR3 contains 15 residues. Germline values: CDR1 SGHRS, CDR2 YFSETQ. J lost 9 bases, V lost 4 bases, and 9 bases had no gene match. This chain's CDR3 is CASSILAGASGEQFF. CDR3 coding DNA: TGCGCCAGCAGCATACTAGCGGGAGCTTCTGGTGAGCAGTTCTTC.

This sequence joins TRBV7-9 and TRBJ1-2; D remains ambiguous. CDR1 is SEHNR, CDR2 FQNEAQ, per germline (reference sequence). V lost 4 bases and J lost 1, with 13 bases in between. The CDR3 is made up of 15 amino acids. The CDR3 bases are TGTGCCAGCAGCTCCATAGCTGCCGGTAACTATGGCTACACCTTC. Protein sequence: CASSSIAAGNYGYTF.